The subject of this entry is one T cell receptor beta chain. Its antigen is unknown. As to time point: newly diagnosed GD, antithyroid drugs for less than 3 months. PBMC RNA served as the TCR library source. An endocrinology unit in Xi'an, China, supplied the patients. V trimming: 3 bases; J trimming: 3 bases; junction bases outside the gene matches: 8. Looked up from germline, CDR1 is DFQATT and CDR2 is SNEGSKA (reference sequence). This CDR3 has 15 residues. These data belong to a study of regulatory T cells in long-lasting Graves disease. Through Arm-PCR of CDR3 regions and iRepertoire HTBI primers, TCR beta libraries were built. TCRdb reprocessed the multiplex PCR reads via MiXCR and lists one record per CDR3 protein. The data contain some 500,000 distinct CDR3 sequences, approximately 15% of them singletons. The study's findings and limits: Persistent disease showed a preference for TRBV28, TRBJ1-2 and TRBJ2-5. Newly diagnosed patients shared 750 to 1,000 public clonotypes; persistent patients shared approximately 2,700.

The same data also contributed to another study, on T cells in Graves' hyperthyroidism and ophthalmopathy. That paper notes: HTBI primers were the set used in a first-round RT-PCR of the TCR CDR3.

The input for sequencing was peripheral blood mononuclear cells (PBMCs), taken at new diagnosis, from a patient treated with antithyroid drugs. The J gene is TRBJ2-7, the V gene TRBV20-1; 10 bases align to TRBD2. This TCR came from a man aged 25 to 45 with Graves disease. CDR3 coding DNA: TGCAGTGCTAGTATAGGAGCGGGAGGGGTCTACGAGCAGTACTTC. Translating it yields CSASIGAGGVYEQYF.